What follows is one TCR beta chain and its context. In germline, CDR1 is MDHEN, CDR2 SYDVKM. V was pared by 4 bases and J by 4 bases, with 10 bases of the junction left unmatched. The CDR3 is 15 residues long. These data are taken from a study of blood T cell repertoires in COVID-19. Whole-study context: Samples representing acute and convalescent COVID-19 were sourced from the United States, Italy and Spain.

Measured with immunoSEQ multiplex PCR; TCRdb has only the in-frame clones, and not every one. The sample lists around 150,000 clones, about 86% occurring once. The Seattle patients joined while their infection was active and were tracked longitudinally afterward. The V call is TRBV28, the J call TRBJ2-7; the match to TRBD1 covers 7 bases. The sample comprised peripheral blood. The TCR was taken from an older woman with COVID-19, enrolled during active disease. The CDR3 is CASSSASKQGYEQYF. In DNA form, the CDR3 reads TGTGCCAGCAGTTCCGCTTCTAAACAGGGGTACGAGCAGTACTTC. Combining the CDR3 with reference TRBV28 and TRBJ2-7 gives the whole variable domain DVKVTQSSRYLVKRTGEKVFLECVQDMDHENMFWYRQDPGLGLRLIYFSYDVKMKEKGDIPEGYSVSREKKERFSLILESASTNQTSMYLCASSSASKQGYEQYFGPGTRLTVT.